The 17 T cell receptor beta chains below come from one sample, sequenced in a study of cytomegalovirus exposure and HLA in healthy donors. The assay was immunoSEQ multiplex PCR, and TCRdb's table has in-frame clones only and misses some. In the table there are around 74,000 clones, about 82% of which are singletons. Sequenced sample: PBMCs. These receptors all come from a man aged 25 to 40 in good health and CMV-seronegative.

This clone has only a few counts. V usage is TRBV18 and J usage is TRBJ1-1; 8 positions match TRBD1. Trimming at V came to 0 bases and at J to 6 bases, leaving 3 bases not matched to a gene. CDR3 length: 14 amino acids. Germline-derived CDR1 and CDR2 are KGHSH and LQKENI. CDR3 protein: CASSPPLDRAEAFF. As DNA, the CDR3 is TGTGCCAGCTCACCACCCCTGGACAGGGCTGAAGCTTTCTTT.

The chain joins TRBV11-2 to TRBJ2-7; D is possibly TRBD1 (5 bases). In germline, CDR1 is SGHAT, CDR2 FQNNGV. The CDR3 length is 14 residues. V shed 8 bases and J shed 4 bases, with 18 bases lying between them. The CDR3 DNA reads as TGTGCCAGCGGAAGGACACCGTCATCATACGAGCAGTACTTC. Its protein is CASGRTPSSYEQYF.

This chain joins TRBV4-1 and TRBJ2-7, with 8 bases identical to TRBD1. The germline CDR1 and CDR2 sequences are MGHRA and YSYEKL. The CDR3 extends over 14 amino acids. J gave up 5 bases and V 4 bases, and 7 bases lay outside the gene matches. The CDR3 is CASSPGQGLDEQYF. The CDR3 DNA reads TGCGCCAGCAGCCCCGGACAGGGCCTGGACGAGCAGTACTTC.

The count of this clone is one. The rearrangement joins TRBV6-1 to TRBJ2-3, with 7 bases lining up with TRBD2. The CDR3 has 16 amino acids. The V segment lost 2 bases and the J segment 0 bases; nucleotides outside the gene matches: 5. Looked up from germline, CDR1 is MNHNS and CDR2 is SASEGT. The CDR3 DNA is TGTGCCAGCAGTGAATTTGCGGGGGTAAGCACAGATACGCAGTATTTT. Encoded protein: CASSEFAGVSTDTQYF.

CDR3 nucleotides: TGTGCCAGCAGCTCGAACAGGGGGCATACTGAAGCTTTCTTT. Translated, it gives CASSSNRGHTEAFF. The chain joins TRBV11-2 to TRBJ1-1, with 9 bases identical to TRBD1. The CDR3 covers 14 residues. Germline V lookup: CDR1 SGHAT, CDR2 FQNNGV. Losses at the gene ends were 4 bases for V and 5 bases for J; bases not matched to a gene: 5.

The J gene is TRBJ2-1, the V gene TRBV28; the D gene is possibly TRBD2 (5 bases). The ends were cut back, 5 bases at V and 4 bases at J, with 27 bases in the middle. Germline CDR1 MDHEN, CDR2 SYDVKM. CDR3 length equals 19 residues. CDR3 sequence: CASSPPGQTPGSKYNEQFF. In nucleotides, the CDR3 is TGTGCCAGCAGTCCACCCGGCCAGACCCCGGGGTCGAAGTACAATGAGCAGTTCTTC.

The rearrangement links TRBV6-5 to TRBJ1-6; maybe TRBD1 (6 bases). With 0 bases removed from V and 6 bases from J, the gap between germline ends came to 12 bases. This CDR3 is 16 amino acids long. From germline, CDR1 is MNHEY and CDR2 SVGAGI. CDR3 residues: CASSYSNTGFNSPLHF. Here the CDR3 DNA reads TGTGCCAGCAGTTACTCGAATACAGGGTTTAATTCACCCCTCCACTTT.

This sequence joins TRBV6-1 and TRBJ1-4, with D uncertain. The CDR3 covers 16 residues. V lost 0 bases to trimming and J lost 7 bases, with 15 bases between them. Germline V CDR1 and CDR2: MNHNS, SASEGT. The CDR3 DNA reads TGTGCCAGCAGTGAAGCGATCTACCTCCTTGGTGAAAAACTGTTTTTT. Its protein is CASSEAIYLLGEKLFF.

The CDR3 here is CASRVPGQETQYF. CDR3 DNA sequence: TGTGCCAGCAGGGTCCCAGGGCAAGAGACCCAGTACTTC. The chain links TRBV28 to TRBJ2-5; a possible D gene is TRBD1 (5 bases). CDR1 and CDR2 from the germline V gene are MDHEN and SYDVKM. This CDR3 spans 13 amino acids. Trimming removed 6 bases at V and 2 bases at J, with 10 bases between.

This clone has only one observation. This rearrangement joins TRBV6-1 to TRBJ1-5; D is possibly TRBD1 (5 bases). CDR1 and CDR2 from the germline V gene are MNHNS and SASEGT. This CDR3 is 15 amino acids long. Trimming took 2 bases from V and 6 from J, leaving 14 bases between them. CDR3 in DNA: TGTGCCAGCAGTGAAAGGACGAGGGGAGGTCAGCCCCAGCATTTT. Its protein is CASSERTRGGQPQHF.

There are a few counts of this clone. CDR3: CASSFIALAGGSGETQYF. In DNA form, the CDR3 reads TGTGCCAGCAGCTTTATCGCACTAGCGGGAGGGTCGGGAGAGACCCAGTACTTC. The chain combines TRBV7-8 with TRBJ2-5, with 13 positions matching TRBD2. The V segment lost 3 bases and the J segment 4 bases; nucleotides outside the gene matches: 11. The CDR3 is 18 amino acids. CDR1 and CDR2 (germline): SGHVS, FQNEAQ. The full variable domain, in which reference TRBV7-8 and TRBJ2-5 provide the parts outside the CDR3, is GAGVSQSPRYKVAKRGQDVALRCDPISGHVSLFWYQQALGQGPEFLTYFQNEAQLDKSGLPSDRFFAERPEGSVSTLKIQRTQQEDSAVYLCASSFIALAGGSGETQYFGPGTRLLVL.

The rearrangement joins TRBV4-1 to TRBJ1-1, with D perhaps matching TRBD1 (6 bases). Germline-derived CDR1 and CDR2 are MGHRA and YSYEKL. V lost 2 bases to trimming and J lost 8 bases, with 9 bases between them. CDR3 length equals 12 residues. The CDR3 nucleotides are TGCGCCAGCAGCCAAATCCAGGGGGAAGCTTTCTTT. Residues: CASSQIQGEAFF.

This chain uses TRBV30 with TRBJ1-2, with 8 bases aligning to TRBD1. The CDR3 is 14 amino acids. Looked up from germline, CDR1 is GTSNPN and CDR2 is SVGIG (reference sequence). V lost 0 bases, J lost 4 bases, and 4 bases stayed unmatched. CDR3 loop: CAWSVPGGIYGYTF. The CDR3 bases are TGTGCCTGGAGTGTACCAGGGGGCATCTATGGCTACACCTTC.

The rearrangement uses TRBV7-3 and TRBJ2-1, with 9 bases that match TRBD1. Germline loops: CDR1 SGHTA, CDR2 FQGTGA. V gave up 3 bases and J gave up 9 bases; unmatched junction bases: 9. This CDR3 region has 15 residues. CDR3 DNA sequence: TGTGCCAGCAGCTTGGGACAGGGCAGAGAATTTGAGCAGTTCTTC. Its translation is CASSLGQGREFEQFF.

This clone was picked up many times. The chain is built from TRBV28 and TRBJ1-1; perhaps TRBD1 as D (5 bases). There are 11 residues in the CDR3. The V gene lost 5 bases and the J gene lost 8 bases, with 9 bases spanning the gap. CDR1 is MDHEN and CDR2 is SYDVKM in the germline V gene. The CDR3 DNA sequence: TGTGCCAGCAGTCCTTACAGGGAAGCTTTCTTT. Translation gives CASSPYREAFF.

The genes are TRBV5-5 and TRBJ2-3; 7 bases map to TRBD1. Germline values: CDR1 SGHKS, CDR2 YYEKEE (reference sequence). CDR3 length: 17 residues. After removal of 4 bases from V and 0 bases from J, the junction contained 11 bases not matched to a gene. The CDR3 nucleotides read TGTGCCAGCAGCGTCCTAGAGGGGGCCCCGAGCACAGATACGCAGTATTTT. Amino acid sequence: CASSVLEGAPSTDTQYF.

The chain joins TRBV18 to TRBJ2-5; 11 bases map to TRBD1. The V gene end was trimmed by 3 bases and the J gene end by 4 bases; junction bases not matched to a gene: 1. CDR1 and CDR2 from the germline V gene are KGHSH and LQKENI. CDR3 length equals 14 residues. The CDR3 loop reads CASSPGTGGETQYF. The CDR3 nucleotides read TGTGCCAGCTCACCCGGGACAGGGGGAGAGACCCAGTACTTC.